A single sample gave rise to the 3 T cell receptor beta chains below, sequenced in a study of neurological immune-mediated disorders. A single record per CDR3 protein comes from TCRdb applying MiXCR to the 5' RACE reads. The profile shows around 83,000 distinct CDR3 sequences, roughly 14% of them singletons. The sample comprised PBMCs. Every receptor here comes from a woman aged 45-59 years in good health.

Many counts were recorded for this clonotype. The CDR3 DNA is TGTGCCAGCAGTTTATCCCCAACAGGGGCACAGGATGAAAAACTGTTTTTT. Translated, it gives CASSLSPTGAQDEKLFF. This rearrangement joins TRBV27 to TRBJ1-4; 7 bases line up with TRBD1. CDR3 length: 17 amino acids. Trimming took 0 bases from V and 6 from J; bases not matched to a gene: 10. CDR1 MNHEY and CDR2 SMNVEV come from the germline V gene (reference sequence). Full variable domain (rest looked up from reference TRBV27 and TRBJ1-4): EAQVTQNPRYLITVTGKKLTVTCSQNMNHEYMSWYRQDPGLGLRQIYYSMNVEVTDKGDVPEGYKVSRKEKRNFPLILESPSPNQTSLYFCASSLSPTGAQDEKLFFGSGTQLSVL.

Comment on this clonotype: One end of the junction does not line up with germline, which may come from a read error. This chain's CDR3 is CVSNPPRVLNTEAFF. The CDR3 DNA reads as TGTGTCAGCAACCCCCCTAGAGTTTTGAACACTGAAGCTTTCTTT. The chain links TRBV28 to TRBJ1-1; D is unclear. Germline V CDR1 and CDR2: MDHEN, SYDVKM. The CDR3 extends over 15 amino acids.

This clonotype appeared many times. The chain recombines TRBV12-3 or TRBV12-4 with TRBJ2-7; weak D call: TRBD2 (5 bases). Trimming removed 2 bases from V and 6 bases from J, with 8 bases in between. The CDR3 covers 12 residues. The CDR3 is CASSLLSGEQYF. The DNA for the CDR3 is TGTGCCAGCAGTTTATTGAGCGGCGAGCAGTACTTC.